One and the same sample provided the 5 T cell receptor beta chains below, sequenced in a study of identifying expanded T cells in peripheral blood. Repertoires were generated with immunoSEQ multiplex PCR, while TCRdb's copy carries only in-frame clones and drops some. The data contain some 81,000 clones, about 83% of them singletons. The sample comprised blood. These receptors were taken from a person aged 18 to 75 in good health.

A few counts support this clone. The V call is TRBV4-1, the J call TRBJ2-3; 10 nucleotides agree with TRBD2. The CDR3 loop spans 19 amino acids. Germline CDR1 is MGHRA and CDR2 is YSYEKL. Unmatched junction bases numbered 10, after V lost 1 base and J lost 0 bases. The CDR3 bases are TGCGCCAGCAGCCAAGCTAGGCTAGCGGGAGAGTATAGCACAGATACGCAGTATTTT. Protein: CASSQARLAGEYSTDTQYF.

This clone was detected a few times. V usage is TRBV9 and J usage is TRBJ2-7; 12 bases agree with TRBD1. The CDR3 is 14 residues long. CDR1 SGDLS and CDR2 YYNGEE come from the germline V gene. Losses at the gene ends were 4 bases for V and 5 bases for J; bases not matched to a gene: 4. The CDR3 here is CASSTGTGGHEQYF. The DNA for the CDR3 is TGTGCCAGCAGCACCGGGACAGGGGGCCACGAGCAGTACTTC.

V gene TRBV4-3 combines with J gene TRBJ1-3; 9 nucleotides agree with TRBD1. Looked up from germline, CDR1 is LGHNA and CDR2 is YSLEER. J was trimmed by 4 bases and V by 6 bases; bases with no gene match: 7. The length of the CDR3 is 15 residues. CDR3 protein: CASRRDRAGGNTIYF. The CDR3 nucleotides are TGCGCCAGCAGACGGGACAGGGCGGGAGGAAACACCATATATTTT.

The chain couples TRBV27 to TRBJ1-2; D ambiguous. Trimming removed 2 bases at V and 2 bases at J, with 9 bases between. Looked up from germline, CDR1 is MNHEY and CDR2 is SMNVEV (reference sequence). The CDR3 is 14 residues long. The CDR3 nucleotides read TGTGCCAGCAGTTTAGTGTCGGGGAACTATGGCTACACCTTC. Its translation: CASSLVSGNYGYTF.

The rearrangement links TRBV10-3 to TRBJ2-5; 12 bases are shared with TRBD1. This CDR3 has 16 amino acids. V was clipped by 3 bases and J by 2 bases; unmatched bases: 4. Per germline, CDR1 ENHRY and CDR2 SYGVKD. Here the CDR3 reads CAISDRDRGLQETQYF. In DNA form, the CDR3 reads TGTGCCATCAGTGACCGGGACAGGGGGCTTCAAGAGACCCAGTACTTC.